Detailed here is one T cell receptor beta chain. Germline V gene lookup returns CDR1 MGHRA and CDR2 YSYEKL. The CDR3 contains 16 residues. V was trimmed by 3 bases and J by 4 bases, leaving 13 bases between them. This entry belongs to a study of cytomegalovirus exposure and HLA in healthy donors. The PCR used 60 Vbeta and 13 Jbeta primers. The assay was immunoSEQ multiplex PCR, and TCRdb's table has in-frame clones only and misses some. Among roughly 120,000 clones listed, under 85% were seen once. Source material: PBMCs. This TCR came from a woman aged 18-30 years in good health and CMV-seronegative. The chain combines TRBV4-1 with TRBJ2-6; no clear D. CDR3 sequence reads: CASSHPGEPGANVLTF. The CDR3 DNA reads TGCGCCAGCAGCCATCCCGGTGAACCCGGGGCCAACGTCCTGACTTTC.